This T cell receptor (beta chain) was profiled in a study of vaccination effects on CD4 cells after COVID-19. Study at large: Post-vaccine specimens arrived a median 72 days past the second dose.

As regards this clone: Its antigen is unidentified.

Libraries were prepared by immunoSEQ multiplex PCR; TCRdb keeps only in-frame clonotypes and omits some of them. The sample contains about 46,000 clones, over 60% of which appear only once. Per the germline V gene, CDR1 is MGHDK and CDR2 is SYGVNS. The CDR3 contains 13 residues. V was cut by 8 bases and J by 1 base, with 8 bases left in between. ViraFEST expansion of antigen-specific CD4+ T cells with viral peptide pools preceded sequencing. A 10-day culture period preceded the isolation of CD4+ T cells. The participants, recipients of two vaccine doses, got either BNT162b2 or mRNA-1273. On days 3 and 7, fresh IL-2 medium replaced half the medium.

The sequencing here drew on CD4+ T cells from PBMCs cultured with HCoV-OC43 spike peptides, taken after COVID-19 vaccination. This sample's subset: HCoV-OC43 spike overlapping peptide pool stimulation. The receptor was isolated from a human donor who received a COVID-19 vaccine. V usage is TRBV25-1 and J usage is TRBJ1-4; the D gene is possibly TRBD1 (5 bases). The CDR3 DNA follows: TGTGCCAGCTCTGGGGGAACTAATGAAAAACTGTTTTTT. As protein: CASSGGTNEKLFF. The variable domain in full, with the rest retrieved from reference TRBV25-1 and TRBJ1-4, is EADIYQTPRYLVIGTGKKITLECSQTMGHDKMYWYQQDPGMELHLIHYSYGVNSTEKGDLSSESTVSRIRTEHFPLTLESARPSHTSQYLCASSGGTNEKLFFGSGTQLSVL.